Listed below are T cell receptor beta chains from one sample, sequenced in a study of T cells expressing NK-cell markers. TCRdb reprocessed the 5' RACE reads and stores each CDR3 protein as one record, lacking DNA. This repertoire includes about 260,000 distinct CDR3 sequences. Material: blood T cells: a sorted CD56 or NKG2C T cell subset, CD4+ or CD8+ T cells, or bulk PBMC T cells (not recorded which). The receptors were sampled from a woman aged 18 to 69 in good health. CDR3s include the opening cysteine and the closing phenylalanine or tryptophan.

TRBV4-3,TRBJ1-2,CASSTSGTGYGHTF
TRBV5-1,TRBJ2-1,CASSLPRTGGGEQFF
TRBV14,TRBJ1-2,CASSQDLPRSSGYTF
TRBV28,TRBJ2-7,CASTRAGDGSEQYF
TRBV9,TRBJ2-3,CASWAGGTDTQYF
TRBV6-2/TRBV6-3,TRBJ1-2,CASSYDRVTGYTF
TRBV19,TRBJ1-5,CASTPFGRNQPQHF
TRBV30,TRBJ2-2,CAWSKTGTTGELFF
TRBV6-1,TRBJ2-1,CASSEAQGAQRSNEQFF
TRBV20-1,TRBJ2-5,CSARDPFGGTGFETQYF
TRBV29-1,TRBJ2-7,CSVFGATSYEQYF
TRBV20-1,TRBJ2-1,CSARRGETYNEQFF
TRBV29-1,TRBJ2-7,CSVASSYEQYF
TRBV29-1,TRBJ1-5,CSVRISDQPQHF
TRBV10-3,TRBJ2-3,CAISESASGVSTDTQYF
TRBV11-2,TRBJ2-5,CASSLLRDSQETQYF
TRBV28,TRBJ1-4,CASSYYRGGEKLFF
TRBV6-1,TRBJ1-1,CASIRPSGTEAFF
TRBV12-3/TRBV12-4,TRBJ2-1,CASRPTDSVSYNEQFF
TRBV5-4,TRBJ2-1,CASSTPGLSSINEQFF
TRBV28,TRBJ2-3,CASRGTGSRDTQYF
TRBV29-1,TRBJ2-7,CSARQGSSPLGYEQYF
TRBV23-1,TRBJ2-7,CASRPDGSSYEQYF
TRBV7-8,TRBJ2-1,CASSNLAGGFENEQFF
TRBV7-3,TRBJ2-7,CASSFSVSLLTYEQYF
TRBV6-1,TRBJ2-1,CASSEQGALRDEQFF
TRBV24-1,TRBJ2-3,CATSDSGKVDTQYF
TRBV9,TRBJ2-7,CASSVQGTAYEQYF
TRBV18,TRBJ2-3,CASSPGQRNTDTQYF
TRBV15,TRBJ2-7,CATSRGDSLYEQYF
TRBV27,TRBJ1-2,CASSSLSGGYTF
TRBV19,TRBJ1-6,CASSATTLSPLHF
TRBV20-1,TRBJ1-6,CSARDRGGESPLHF
TRBV30,TRBJ1-2,CAWRHMNSPVNYGYTF
TRBV5-6,TRBJ1-6,CASSLGPYNSPLHF
TRBV19,TRBJ2-1,CASSKQESSYNEQFF
TRBV7-9,TRBJ1-2,CASSVDRTGYTF
TRBV18,TRBJ1-1,CASSPTRGDGTEAFF
TRBV7-2,TRBJ2-1,CASSLALGQTVDEQFF
TRBV6-1,TRBJ2-7,CASSPEWGTYEQYF
TRBV10-3,TRBJ2-1,CAISDRGNQNNEQFF
TRBV7-9,TRBJ2-1,CASSPGLGGSNEQFF
TRBV7-9,TRBJ2-3,CASSLAPIRGGTDTQYF
TRBV10-3,TRBJ2-7,CAISESKTTNYYEQYF
TRBV20-1,TRBJ1-5,CSAGQGVEQPQHF
TRBV28,TRBJ2-7,CASSLGPRSTQYF
TRBV12-3/TRBV12-4,TRBJ2-5,CASSTDRARETQYF
TRBV10-2,TRBJ2-5,CASSETGLETQYF
TRBV7-2,TRBJ1-5,CASSPDGTGSNQPQHF
TRBV3-1,TRBJ2-7,CASTSWRSEQYF
TRBV5-1,TRBJ1-4,CASSLAGKNEKLFF
TRBV18,TRBJ1-5,CASSPPVNSGWNQPQHF
TRBV29-1,TRBJ2-1,CSVELVLAGNQFF
TRBV29-1,TRBJ1-2,CSVAPRTGSHYGYTF